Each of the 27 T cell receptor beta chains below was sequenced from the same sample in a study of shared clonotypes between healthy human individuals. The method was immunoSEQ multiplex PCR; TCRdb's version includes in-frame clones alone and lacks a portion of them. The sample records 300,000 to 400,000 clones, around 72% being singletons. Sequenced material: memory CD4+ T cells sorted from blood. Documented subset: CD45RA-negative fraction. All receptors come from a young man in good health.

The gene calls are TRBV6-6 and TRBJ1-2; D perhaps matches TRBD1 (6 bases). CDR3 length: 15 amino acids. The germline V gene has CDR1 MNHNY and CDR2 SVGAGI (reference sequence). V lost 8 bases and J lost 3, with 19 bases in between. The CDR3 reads CASLIGGAGDYGYTF. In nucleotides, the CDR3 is TGTGCCAGCCTTATCGGGGGGGCTGGGGACTATGGCTACACCTTC.

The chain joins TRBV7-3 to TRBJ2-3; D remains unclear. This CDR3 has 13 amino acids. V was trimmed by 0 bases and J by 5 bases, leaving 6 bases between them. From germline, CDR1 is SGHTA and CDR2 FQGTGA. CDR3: CASSLTYRDTQYF. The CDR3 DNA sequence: TGTGCCAGCAGCTTAACATATAGAGATACGCAGTATTTT.

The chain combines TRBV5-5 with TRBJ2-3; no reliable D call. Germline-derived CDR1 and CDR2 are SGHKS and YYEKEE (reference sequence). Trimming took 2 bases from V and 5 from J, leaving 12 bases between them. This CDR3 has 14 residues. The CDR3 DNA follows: TGTGCCAGCAGCTTATATACACTGGTAGATACGCAGTATTTT. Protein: CASSLYTLVDTQYF.

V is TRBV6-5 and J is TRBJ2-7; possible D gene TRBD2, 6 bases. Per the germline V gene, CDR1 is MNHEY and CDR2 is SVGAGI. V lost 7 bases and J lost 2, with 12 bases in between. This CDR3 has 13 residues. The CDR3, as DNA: TGTGCCAGCAACCCGGGGGTACCCTACGAGCAGTACTTC. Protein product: CASNPGVPYEQYF.

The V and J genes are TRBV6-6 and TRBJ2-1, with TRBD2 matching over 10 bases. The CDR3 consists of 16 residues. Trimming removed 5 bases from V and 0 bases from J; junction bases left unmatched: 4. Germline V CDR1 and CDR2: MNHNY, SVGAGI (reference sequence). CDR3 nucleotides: TGTGCCAGCAGTCTAGCGGGAGAGAGCTCCTACAATGAGCAGTTCTTC. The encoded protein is CASSLAGESSYNEQFF.

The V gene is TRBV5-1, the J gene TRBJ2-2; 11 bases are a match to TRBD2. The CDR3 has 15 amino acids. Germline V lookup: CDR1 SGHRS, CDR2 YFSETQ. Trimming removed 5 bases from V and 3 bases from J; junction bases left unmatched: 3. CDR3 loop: CASRLAGADTGELFF. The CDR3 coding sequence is TGCGCCAGCAGACTAGCGGGAGCTGACACCGGGGAGCTGTTTTTT. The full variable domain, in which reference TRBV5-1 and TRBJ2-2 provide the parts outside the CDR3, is KAGVTQTPRYLIKTRGQQVTLSCSPISGHRSVSWYQQTPGQGLQFLFEYFSETQRNKGNFPGRFSGRQFSNSRSEMNVSTLELGDSALYLCASRLAGADTGELFFGEGSRLTVL.

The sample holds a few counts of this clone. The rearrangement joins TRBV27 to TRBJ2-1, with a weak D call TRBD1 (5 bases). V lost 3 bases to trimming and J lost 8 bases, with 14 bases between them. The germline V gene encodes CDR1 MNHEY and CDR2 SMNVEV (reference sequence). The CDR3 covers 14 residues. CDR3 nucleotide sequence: TGTGCCAGCAGTTTCGATCGACAGTTACATGAGCAGTTCTTC. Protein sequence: CASSFDRQLHEQFF.

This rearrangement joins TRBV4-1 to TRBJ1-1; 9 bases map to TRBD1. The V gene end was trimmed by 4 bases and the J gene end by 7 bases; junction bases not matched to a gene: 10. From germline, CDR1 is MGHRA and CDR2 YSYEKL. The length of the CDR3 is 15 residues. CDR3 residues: CASSPRTGVRSEAFF. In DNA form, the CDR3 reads TGCGCCAGCAGCCCTCGGACAGGGGTTCGTAGTGAAGCTTTCTTT.

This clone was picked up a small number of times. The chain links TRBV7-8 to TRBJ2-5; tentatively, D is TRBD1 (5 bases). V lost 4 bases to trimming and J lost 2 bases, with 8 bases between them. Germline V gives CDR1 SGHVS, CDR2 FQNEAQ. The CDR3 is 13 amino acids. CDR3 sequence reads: CASSSRVQETQYF. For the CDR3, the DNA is TGTGCCAGCAGCTCCAGGGTTCAAGAGACCCAGTACTTC.

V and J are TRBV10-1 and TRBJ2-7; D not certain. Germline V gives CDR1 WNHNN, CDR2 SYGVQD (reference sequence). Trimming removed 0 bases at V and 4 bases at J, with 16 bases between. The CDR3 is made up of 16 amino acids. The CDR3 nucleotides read TGCGCCAGCAGTGAGTCCGCGAATGCCCGGAGATACGAGCAGTACTTC. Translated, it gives CASSESANARRYEQYF.

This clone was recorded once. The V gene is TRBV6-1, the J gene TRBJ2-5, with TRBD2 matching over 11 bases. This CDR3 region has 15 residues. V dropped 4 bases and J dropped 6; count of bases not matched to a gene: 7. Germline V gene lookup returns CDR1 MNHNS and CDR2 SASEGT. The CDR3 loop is CASSALTSGTQTQYF. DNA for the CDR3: TGTGCCAGCAGTGCCCTGACTAGCGGGACACAGACCCAGTACTTC.

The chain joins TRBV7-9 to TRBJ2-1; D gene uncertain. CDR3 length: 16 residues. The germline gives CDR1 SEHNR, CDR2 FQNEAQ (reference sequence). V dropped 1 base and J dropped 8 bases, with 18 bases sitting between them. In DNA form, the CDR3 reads TGTGCCAGCAGCTTAGATTTAGGGTTTTTGTCCGATGAGCAGTTCTTC. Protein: CASSLDLGFLSDEQFF.

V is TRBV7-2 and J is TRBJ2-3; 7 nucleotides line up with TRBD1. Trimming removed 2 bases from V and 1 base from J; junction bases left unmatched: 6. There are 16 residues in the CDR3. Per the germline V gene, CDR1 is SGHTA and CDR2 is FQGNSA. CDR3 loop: CASSLRGTGGTDTQYF. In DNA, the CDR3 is TGTGCCAGCAGCTTAAGAGGTACAGGGGGCACAGATACGCAGTATTTT.

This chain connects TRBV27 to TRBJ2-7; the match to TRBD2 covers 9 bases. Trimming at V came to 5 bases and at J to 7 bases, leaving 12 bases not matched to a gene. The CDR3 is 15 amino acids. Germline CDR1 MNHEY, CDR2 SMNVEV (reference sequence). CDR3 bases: TGTGCCAGCAGTGCCTTAGCGGGAGCGATCCGGGAGCAGTACTTC. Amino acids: CASSALAGAIREQYF.

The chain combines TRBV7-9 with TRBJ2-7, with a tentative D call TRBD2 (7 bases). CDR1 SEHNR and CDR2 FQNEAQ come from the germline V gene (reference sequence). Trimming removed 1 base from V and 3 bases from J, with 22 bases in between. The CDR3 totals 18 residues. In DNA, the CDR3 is TGTGCCAGCAGCTTAGGGTGGAATCGGGGGGCGTCGGACTACGAGCAGTACTTC. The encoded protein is CASSLGWNRGASDYEQYF.

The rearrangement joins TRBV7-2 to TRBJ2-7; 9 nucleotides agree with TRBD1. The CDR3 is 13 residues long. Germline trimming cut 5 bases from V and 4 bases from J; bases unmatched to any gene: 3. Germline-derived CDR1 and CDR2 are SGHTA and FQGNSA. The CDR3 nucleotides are TGTGCCAGCAGCCGGACAGGGGCTTACGAGCAGTACTTC. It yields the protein CASSRTGAYEQYF.

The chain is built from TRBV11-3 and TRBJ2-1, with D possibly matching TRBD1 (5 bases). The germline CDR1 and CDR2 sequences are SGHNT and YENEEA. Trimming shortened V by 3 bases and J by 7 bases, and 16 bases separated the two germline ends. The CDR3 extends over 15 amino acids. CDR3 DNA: TGTGCCAGCAGCTTGCCTCAGGGATCTAGTAATGAGCAGTTCTTC. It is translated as CASSLPQGSSNEQFF. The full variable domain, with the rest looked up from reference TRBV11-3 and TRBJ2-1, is EAGVVQSPRYKIIEKKQPVAFWCNPISGHNTLYWYLQNLGQGPELLIRYENEEAVDDSQLPKDRFSAERLKGVDSTLKIQPAELGDSAVYLCASSLPQGSSNEQFFGPGTRLTVL.

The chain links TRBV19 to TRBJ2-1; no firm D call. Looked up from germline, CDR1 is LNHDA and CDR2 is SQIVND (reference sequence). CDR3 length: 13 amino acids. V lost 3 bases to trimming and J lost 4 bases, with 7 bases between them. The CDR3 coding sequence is TGTGCCAGTAGTATTCAACTTTACAATGAGCAGTTCTTC. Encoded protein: CASSIQLYNEQFF.

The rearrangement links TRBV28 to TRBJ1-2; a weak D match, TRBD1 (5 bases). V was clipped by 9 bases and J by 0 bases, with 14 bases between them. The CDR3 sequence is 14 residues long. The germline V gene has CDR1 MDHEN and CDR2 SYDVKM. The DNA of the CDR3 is TGTGCCAGTCGCGGGGCCCGCCCTAACTATGGCTACACCTTC. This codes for CASRGARPNYGYTF.

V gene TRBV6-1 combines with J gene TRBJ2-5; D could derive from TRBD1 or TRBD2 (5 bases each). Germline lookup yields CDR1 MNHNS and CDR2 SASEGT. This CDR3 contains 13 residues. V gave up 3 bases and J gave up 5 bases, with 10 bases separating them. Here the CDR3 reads CASSDLGDETQYF. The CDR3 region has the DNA TGTGCCAGCAGTGATTTGGGGGACGAGACCCAGTACTTC.

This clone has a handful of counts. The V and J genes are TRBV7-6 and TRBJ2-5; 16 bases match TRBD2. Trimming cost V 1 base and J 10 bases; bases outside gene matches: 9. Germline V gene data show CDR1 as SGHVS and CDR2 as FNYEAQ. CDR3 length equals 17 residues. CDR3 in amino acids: CASSLVGTSGRGMSQYF. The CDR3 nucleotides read TGTGCCAGCAGCTTAGTTGGGACTAGCGGGAGGGGAATGAGCCAGTACTTC.

The CDR3 region has the DNA TGTGCCAGCAGTTTATCGAACGGAAGACTCGAGCAGTTCTTC. This encodes CASSLSNGRLEQFF. The chain joins TRBV27 to TRBJ2-1; D is undetermined. V lost 0 bases to trimming and J lost 10 bases, with 13 bases between them. The CDR3 has 14 amino acids. From germline, CDR1 is MNHEY and CDR2 SMNVEV (reference sequence).

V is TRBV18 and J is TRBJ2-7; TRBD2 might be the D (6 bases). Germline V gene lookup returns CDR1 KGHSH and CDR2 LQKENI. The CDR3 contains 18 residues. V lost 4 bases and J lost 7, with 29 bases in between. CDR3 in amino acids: CASSLKGTPGGLAREQYF. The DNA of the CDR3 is TGTGCCAGCTCACTCAAGGGCACACCCGGGGGACTTGCTCGAGAGCAGTACTTC. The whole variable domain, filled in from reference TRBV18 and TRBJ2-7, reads NAGVMQNPRHLVRRRGQEARLRCSPMKGHSHVYWYRQLPEEGLKFMVYLQKENIIDESGMPKERFSAEFPKEGPSILRIQQVVRGDSAAYFCASSLKGTPGGLAREQYFGPGTRLTVT.

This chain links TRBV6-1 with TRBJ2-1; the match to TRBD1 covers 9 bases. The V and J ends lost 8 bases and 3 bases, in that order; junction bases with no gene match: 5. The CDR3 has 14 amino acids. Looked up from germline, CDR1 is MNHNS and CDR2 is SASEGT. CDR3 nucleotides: TGTGCCAGCGCTCAGACAGGGGGCTACAATGAGCAGTTCTTC. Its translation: CASAQTGGYNEQFF.

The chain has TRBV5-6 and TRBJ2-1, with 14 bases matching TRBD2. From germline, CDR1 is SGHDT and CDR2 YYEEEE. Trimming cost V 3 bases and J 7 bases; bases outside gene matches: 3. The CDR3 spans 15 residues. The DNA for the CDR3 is TGTGCCAGCAGCTCCAGGACTAGCGGGGGGAATGAGCAGTTCTTC. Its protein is CASSSRTSGGNEQFF. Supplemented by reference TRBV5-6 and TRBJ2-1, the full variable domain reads DAGVTQSPTHLIKTRGQQVTLRCSPKSGHDTVSWYQQALGQGPQFIFQYYEEEERQRGNFPDRFSGHQFPNYSSELNVNALLLGDSALYLCASSSRTSGGNEQFFGPGTRLTVL.

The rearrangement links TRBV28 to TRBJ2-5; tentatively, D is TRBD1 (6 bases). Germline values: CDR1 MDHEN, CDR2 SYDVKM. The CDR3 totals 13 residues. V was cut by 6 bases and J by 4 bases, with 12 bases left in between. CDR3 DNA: TGTGCCAGCAGGGAACAGGGTTTAGAGACCCAGTACTTC. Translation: CASREQGLETQYF.

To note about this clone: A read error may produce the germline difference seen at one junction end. The CDR3 DNA reads TGTGCTAGCAGCCGGGACAGTCCCCCACAAGAGACCCAGTACTTC. Protein product: CASSRDSPPQETQYF. The V call is TRBV7-7, the J call TRBJ2-5, with 7 bases that match TRBD1. The CDR3 contains 15 residues. Germline values: CDR1 SSHAT, CDR2 FNYEAQ (reference sequence).